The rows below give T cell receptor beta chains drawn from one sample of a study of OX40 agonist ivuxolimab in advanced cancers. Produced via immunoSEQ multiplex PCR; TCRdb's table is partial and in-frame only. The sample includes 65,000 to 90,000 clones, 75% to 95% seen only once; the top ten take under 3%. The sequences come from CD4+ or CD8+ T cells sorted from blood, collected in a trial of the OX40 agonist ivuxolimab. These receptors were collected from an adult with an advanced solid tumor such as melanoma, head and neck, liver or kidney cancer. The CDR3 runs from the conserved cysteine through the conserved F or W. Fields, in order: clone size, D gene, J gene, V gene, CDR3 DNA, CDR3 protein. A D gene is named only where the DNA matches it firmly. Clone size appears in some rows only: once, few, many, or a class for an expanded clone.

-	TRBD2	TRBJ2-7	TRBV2	TGTGCCAGCAGCCTAGCGGAAACCTACGAGCAGTACTTC	CASSLAETYEQYF
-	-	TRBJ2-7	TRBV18	TGTGCCAGCTCACAGGGGCCAGGGTCCTACGAGCAGTACTTC	CASSQGPGSYEQYF
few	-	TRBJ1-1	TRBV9	TGTGCCAGCAGCGTAGGGGGTTGGACTGAAGCTTTCTTT	CASSVGGWTEAFF
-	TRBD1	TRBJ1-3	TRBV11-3	TGTGCCAGCAGCTCCGGGACAGGATCGTCGCGGGGAAACACCATATATTTT	CASSSGTGSSRGNTIYF
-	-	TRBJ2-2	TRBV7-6	TGTGCCAGCAGCCTATTGACGGGGGGCGGGAGGCTGTTTTTT	CASSLLTGGGRLFF
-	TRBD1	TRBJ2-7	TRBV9	TGTGCCAGCAGCCCGGGACAGACTCCCCTGGAGCAGTACTTC	CASSPGQTPLEQYF
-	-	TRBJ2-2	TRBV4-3	TGCGCCAGCAGCCAAGATCTGGGATACACCGGGGAGCTGTTTTTT	CASSQDLGYTGELFF
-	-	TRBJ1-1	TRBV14	TGTGCCAGCAGCCAGTTCGGGGCTAACACTGAAGCTTTCTTT	CASSQFGANTEAFF
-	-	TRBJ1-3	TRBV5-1	TGCGCCAGCAGCCCAAACGTGGGAAACACCATATATTTT	CASSPNVGNTIYF
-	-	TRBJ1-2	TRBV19	TGTGCCAGTACCCGTCAGCAGGCGGACAATTACTATGGCTACACCTTC	CASTRQQADNYYGYTF
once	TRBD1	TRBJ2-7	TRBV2	TGTGCCAGCAGTGAAGCCCGAACAGGGGGCGAGCAGTACTTC	CASSEARTGGEQYF
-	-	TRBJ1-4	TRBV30	TGTGCCTGGGGACAGAAGGCAACTAATGAAAAACTGTTTTTT	CAWGQKATNEKLFF
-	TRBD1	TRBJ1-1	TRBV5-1	TGCGCCAGCAGCTTGGCCACAGGGGGCGTGAACACTGAAGCTTTCTTT	CASSLATGGVNTEAFF
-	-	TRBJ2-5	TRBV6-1	TGTGCCAGCAGTGAATTAACAGGAGGTGGAGAGACCCAGTACTTC	CASSELTGGGETQYF
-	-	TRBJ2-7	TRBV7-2	TGTGCCAGCAGCTCGGGTACGGGACTCAAGGCCTACGAGCAGTACTTC	CASSSGTGLKAYEQYF
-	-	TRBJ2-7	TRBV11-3	TGTGCCAGCAGCAGGGCAGACAAGTCCTACGAGCAGTACTTC	CASSRADKSYEQYF
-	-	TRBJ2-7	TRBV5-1	TGCGCCAGCAGCCATGGGATGGCCGACGATGACGAGCAGTACTTC	CASSHGMADDDEQYF
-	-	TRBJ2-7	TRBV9	TGTGCCAGCAGCGTAGGGAGGGAGCCGATCTACGAGCAGTACTTC	CASSVGREPIYEQYF
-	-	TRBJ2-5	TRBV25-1	TGTGCCAGCAGTGGGGCGCCAGGGTCGGGGGCAGAGACCCAGTACTTC	CASSGAPGSGAETQYF
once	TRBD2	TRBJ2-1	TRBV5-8	TGTGCCAGCAGCCTCCTGAGTGGGGGGGCCTACAATGAGCAGTTCTTC	CASSLLSGGAYNEQFF
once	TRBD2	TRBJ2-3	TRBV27	TGTGCCAGCAGTTCGGGTCTAGCGGGAGGAAGCACAGATACGCAGTATTTT	CASSSGLAGGSTDTQYF
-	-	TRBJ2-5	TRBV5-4	TGTGCCAGCAGCCTTATAGGGACGGACCAAGAGACCCAGTACTTC	CASSLIGTDQETQYF
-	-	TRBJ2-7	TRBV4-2	TGTGCCAGCAGCCAAGGAGAAGGGGGGAGCTCCTACGAGCAGTACTTC	CASSQGEGGSSYEQYF
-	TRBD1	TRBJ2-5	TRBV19	TGTGCCAGTAGTAGGGGGACAGCACCGTACCAAGAGACCCAGTACTTC	CASSRGTAPYQETQYF
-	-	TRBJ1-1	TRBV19	TGTGCCAGTAGTAATAAGACAATGGCTTTCTTT	CASSNKTMAFF
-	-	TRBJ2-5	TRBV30	TGTGCCGGAACTAGAGGCGCGGGGGAGACCCAGTACTTC	CAGTRGAGETQYF
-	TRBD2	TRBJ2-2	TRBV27	TGTGCCAGCAGTCAGGGACTAGCGGGAGGGATTTCCGGGGAGCTGTTTTTT	CASSQGLAGGISGELFF
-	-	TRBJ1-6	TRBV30	TGTGCCTGGAGTTTACAGGTTCTAAGCTCCTATAATTCACCCCTCCACTTT	CAWSLQVLSSYNSPLHF
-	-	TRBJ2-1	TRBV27	TGTGCCAGCAGTTTACAGTTTGTTCAGGGGATGAATGAGCAGTTCTTC	CASSLQFVQGMNEQFF
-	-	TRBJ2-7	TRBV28	TGTGCCAGCAGCGGGGGAGCGGAGCGCTACGAGCAGTACTTC	CASSGGAERYEQYF
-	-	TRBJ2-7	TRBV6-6	TGTGCCAGCAGTGATGGGCTAGCTTCTGGGGAGCAGTACTTC	CASSDGLASGEQYF
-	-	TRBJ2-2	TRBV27	TGTGCCAGCAGTTTAAGGGACGGGAACACCGGGGAGCTGTTTTTT	CASSLRDGNTGELFF
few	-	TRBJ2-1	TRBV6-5	TGTGCCAGCAGTCCTCCCGAAGGTGAGCAGTTCTTC	CASSPPEGEQFF
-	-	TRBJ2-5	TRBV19	TGTGCCAGTAGCCCAGCCGGACAAGAGACCCAGTACTTC	CASSPAGQETQYF
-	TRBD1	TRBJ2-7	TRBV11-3	TGTGCCAGCAGGGTGGACAGGGGGAGGAACGAGCAGTACTTC	CASRVDRGRNEQYF
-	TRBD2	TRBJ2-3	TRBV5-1	TGCGCCAGCAGGTCCGCGACTAGCGGGGCTAGCACAGATACGCAGTATTTT	CASRSATSGASTDTQYF
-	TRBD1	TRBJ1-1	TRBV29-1	TGCAGCGTCCGACAGGGGAGGGAGACTGAAGCTTTCTTT	CSVRQGRETEAFF